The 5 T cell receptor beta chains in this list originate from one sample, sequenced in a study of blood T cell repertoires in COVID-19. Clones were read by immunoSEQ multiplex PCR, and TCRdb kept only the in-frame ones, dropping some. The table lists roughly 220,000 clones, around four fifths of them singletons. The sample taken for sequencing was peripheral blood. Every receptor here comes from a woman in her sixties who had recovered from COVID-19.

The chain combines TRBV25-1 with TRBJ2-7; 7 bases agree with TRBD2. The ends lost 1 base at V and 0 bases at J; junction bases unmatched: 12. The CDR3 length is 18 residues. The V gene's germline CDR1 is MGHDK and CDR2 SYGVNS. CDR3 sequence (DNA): TGTGCCAGCAGTGAATTCCGGGGGGACTTGACTTTCTCCTACGAGCAGTACTTC. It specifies CASSEFRGDLTFSYEQYF.

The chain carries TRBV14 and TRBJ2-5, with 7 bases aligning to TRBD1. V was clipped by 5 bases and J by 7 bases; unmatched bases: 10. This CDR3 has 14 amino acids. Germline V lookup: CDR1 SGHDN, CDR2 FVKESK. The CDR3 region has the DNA TGTGCCAGCAGCGTACAGGGGCCAGTGGGGACCCAGTACTTC. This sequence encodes CASSVQGPVGTQYF.

The CDR3 reads CASSLGEIGELFF. CDR3 DNA: TGTGCCAGCAGTTTAGGCGAGATCGGGGAGCTGTTTTTT. The V call is TRBV12-3 or TRBV12-4, the J call TRBJ2-2; no definite D call. V was clipped by 1 base and J by 7 bases, with 7 bases between them. The CDR3 sequence is 13 residues long.

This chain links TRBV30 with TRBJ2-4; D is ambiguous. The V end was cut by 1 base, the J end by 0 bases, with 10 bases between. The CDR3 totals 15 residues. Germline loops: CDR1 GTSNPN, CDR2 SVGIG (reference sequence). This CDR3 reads CAWSAMGLAKNIQYF. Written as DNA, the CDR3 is TGTGCCTGGAGTGCCATGGGCTTAGCCAAAAACATTCAGTACTTC.

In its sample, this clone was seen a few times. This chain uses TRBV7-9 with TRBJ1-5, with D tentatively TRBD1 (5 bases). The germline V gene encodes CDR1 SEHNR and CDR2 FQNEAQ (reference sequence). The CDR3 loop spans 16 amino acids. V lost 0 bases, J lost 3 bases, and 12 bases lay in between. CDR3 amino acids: CASSLALGGLNQPQHF. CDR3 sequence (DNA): TGTGCCAGCAGCTTAGCGCTGGGGGGACTCAATCAGCCCCAGCATTTT.